The present TCR beta chain was sequenced within a study of blood T cell repertoires in COVID-19. About the study: COVID-19 samples collected from the United States, Italy and Spain covered acute and convalescent phases.

Germline CDR1 MNHNY, CDR2 SVGAGI (reference sequence). V lost 1 base, J lost 1 base, and 7 bases lay in between. There are 14 residues in the CDR3. Repertoires were generated with immunoSEQ multiplex PCR, while TCRdb's copy carries only in-frame clones and drops some. The repertoire has fewer than 400,000 clones, about 88% of them found once; the top ten carry over 2.5%. The chain links TRBV6-6 to TRBJ1-1; D not certain. The clonotype comes from a human donor in a cohort sampled during active COVID-19. What was sequenced was peripheral blood. CDR3 residues: CASSYLVWNTEAFF. The CDR3, as DNA: TGTGCCAGCAGTTACTTAGTGTGGAACACTGAAGCTTTCTTT.